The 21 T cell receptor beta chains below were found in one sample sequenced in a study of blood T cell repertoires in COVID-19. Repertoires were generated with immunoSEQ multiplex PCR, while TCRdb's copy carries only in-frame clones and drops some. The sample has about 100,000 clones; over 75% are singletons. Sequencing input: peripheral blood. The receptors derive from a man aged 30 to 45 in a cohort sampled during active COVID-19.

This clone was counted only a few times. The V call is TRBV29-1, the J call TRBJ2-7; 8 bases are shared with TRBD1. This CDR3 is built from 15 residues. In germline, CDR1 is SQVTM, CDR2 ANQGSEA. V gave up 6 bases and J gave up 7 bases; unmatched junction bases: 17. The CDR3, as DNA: TGCAGCGTGGCCGGACAGGGAAGCTTCTCGGGGGAGCAGTACTTC. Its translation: CSVAGQGSFSGEQYF.

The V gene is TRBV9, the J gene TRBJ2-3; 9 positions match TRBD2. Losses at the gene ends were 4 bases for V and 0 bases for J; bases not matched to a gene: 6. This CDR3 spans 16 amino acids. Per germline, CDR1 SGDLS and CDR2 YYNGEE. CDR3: CASSPGLAVSTDTQYF. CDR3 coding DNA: TGTGCCAGCAGCCCGGGACTAGCAGTTAGCACAGATACGCAGTATTTT. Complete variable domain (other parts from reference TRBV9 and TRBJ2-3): DSGVTQTPKHLITATGQRVTLRCSPRSGDLSVYWYQQSLDQGLQFLIQYYNGEERAKGNILERFSAQQFPDLHSELNLSSLELGDSALYFCASSPGLAVSTDTQYFGPGTRLTVL.

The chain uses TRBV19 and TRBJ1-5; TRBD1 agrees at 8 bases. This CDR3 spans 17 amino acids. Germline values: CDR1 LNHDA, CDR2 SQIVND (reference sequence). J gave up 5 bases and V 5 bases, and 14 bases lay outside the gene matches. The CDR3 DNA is TGTGCCAGTAGTCCTAAAAGGACAGGGAGGGCCTATCAGCCCCAGCATTTT. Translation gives CASSPKRTGRAYQPQHF.

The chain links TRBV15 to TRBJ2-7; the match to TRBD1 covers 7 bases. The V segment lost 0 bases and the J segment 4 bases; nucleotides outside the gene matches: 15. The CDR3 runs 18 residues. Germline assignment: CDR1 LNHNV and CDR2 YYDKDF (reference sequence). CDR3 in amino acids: CATSRDNRLGQRTYEQYF. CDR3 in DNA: TGTGCCACCAGCAGAGATAATCGGTTGGGACAGAGGACTTACGAGCAGTACTTC.

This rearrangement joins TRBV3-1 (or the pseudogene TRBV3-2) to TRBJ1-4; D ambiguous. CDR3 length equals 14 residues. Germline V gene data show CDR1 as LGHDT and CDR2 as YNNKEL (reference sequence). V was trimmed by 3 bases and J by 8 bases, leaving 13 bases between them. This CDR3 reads CASSHGGTAEKLFF. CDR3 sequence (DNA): TGTGCCAGCAGCCACGGAGGAACGGCCGAAAAACTGTTTTTT.

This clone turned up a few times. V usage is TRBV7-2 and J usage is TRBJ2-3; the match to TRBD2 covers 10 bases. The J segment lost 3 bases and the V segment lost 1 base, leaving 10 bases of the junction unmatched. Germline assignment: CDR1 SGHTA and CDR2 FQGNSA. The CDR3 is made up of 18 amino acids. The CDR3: CASSLEVRGLAPTDTQYF. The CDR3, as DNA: TGTGCCAGCAGCTTAGAAGTTAGGGGACTAGCGCCTACAGATACGCAGTATTTT.

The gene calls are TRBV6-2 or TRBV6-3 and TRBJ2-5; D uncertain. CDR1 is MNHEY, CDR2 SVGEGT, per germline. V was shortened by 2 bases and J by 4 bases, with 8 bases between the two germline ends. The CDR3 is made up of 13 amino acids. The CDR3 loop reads CASSYLRSETQYF. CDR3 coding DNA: TGTGCCAGCAGTTACCTCCGGTCAGAGACCCAGTACTTC.

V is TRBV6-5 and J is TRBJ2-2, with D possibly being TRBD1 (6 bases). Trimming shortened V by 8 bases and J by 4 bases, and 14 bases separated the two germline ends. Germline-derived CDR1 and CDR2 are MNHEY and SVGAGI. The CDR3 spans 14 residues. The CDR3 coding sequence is TGTGCCAGCGGAAGAACAGGGAGCACCGGGGAGCTGTTTTTT. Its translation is CASGRTGSTGELFF.

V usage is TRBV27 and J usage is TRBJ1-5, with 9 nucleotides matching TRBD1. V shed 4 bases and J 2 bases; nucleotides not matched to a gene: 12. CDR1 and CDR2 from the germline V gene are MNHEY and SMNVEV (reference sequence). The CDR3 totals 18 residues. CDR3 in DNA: TGTGCCAGCAGTTCTAGGACAAACAGGGGGCTGGGCAATCAGCCCCAGCATTTT. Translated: CASSSRTNRGLGNQPQHF.

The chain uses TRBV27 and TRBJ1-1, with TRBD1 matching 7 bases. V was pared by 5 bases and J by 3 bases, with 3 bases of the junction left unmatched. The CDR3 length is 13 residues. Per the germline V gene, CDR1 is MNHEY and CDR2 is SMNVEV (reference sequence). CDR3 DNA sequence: TGTGCCAGCAGTCAGACAGGGTACACTGAAGCTTTCTTT. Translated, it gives CASSQTGYTEAFF.

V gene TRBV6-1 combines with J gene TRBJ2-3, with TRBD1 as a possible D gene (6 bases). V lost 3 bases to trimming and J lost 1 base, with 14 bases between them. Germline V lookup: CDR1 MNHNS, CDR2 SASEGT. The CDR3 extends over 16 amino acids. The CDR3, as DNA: TGTGCCAGCAGTGAGGGCAGGGGCTGGGGCACAGATACGCAGTATTTT. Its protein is CASSEGRGWGTDTQYF.

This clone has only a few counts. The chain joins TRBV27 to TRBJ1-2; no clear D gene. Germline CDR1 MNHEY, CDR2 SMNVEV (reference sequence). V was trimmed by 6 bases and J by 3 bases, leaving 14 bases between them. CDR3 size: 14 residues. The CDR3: CASRPIGVDYGYTF. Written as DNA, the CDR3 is TGTGCCAGCAGGCCGATCGGGGTCGACTATGGCTACACCTTC.

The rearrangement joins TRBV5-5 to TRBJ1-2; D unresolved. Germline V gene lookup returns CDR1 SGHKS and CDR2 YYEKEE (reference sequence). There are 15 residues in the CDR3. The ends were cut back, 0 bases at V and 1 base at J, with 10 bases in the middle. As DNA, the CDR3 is TGTGCCAGCAGCTTGGCGTCCGGGTTTAACTATGGCTACACCTTC. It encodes CASSLASGFNYGYTF.

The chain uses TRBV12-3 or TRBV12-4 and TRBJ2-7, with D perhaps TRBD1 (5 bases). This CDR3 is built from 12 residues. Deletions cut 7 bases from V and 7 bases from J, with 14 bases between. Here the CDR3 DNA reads TGTGCCAGCAAGGGGCTGGAGCGAGAGCAGTACTTC. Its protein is CASKGLEREQYF.

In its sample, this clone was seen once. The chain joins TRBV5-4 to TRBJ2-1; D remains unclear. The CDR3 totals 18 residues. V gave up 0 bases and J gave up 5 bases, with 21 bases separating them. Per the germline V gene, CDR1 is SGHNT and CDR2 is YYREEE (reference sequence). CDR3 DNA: TGTGCCAGCAGCTTGGACGCTCAGGCTCTCACTCCCGACAATGAGCAGTTCTTC. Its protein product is CASSLDAQALTPDNEQFF.

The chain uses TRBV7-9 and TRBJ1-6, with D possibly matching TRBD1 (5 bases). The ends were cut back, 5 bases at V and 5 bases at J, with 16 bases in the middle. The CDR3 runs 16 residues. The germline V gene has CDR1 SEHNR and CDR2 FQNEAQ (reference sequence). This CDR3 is CASSLGTAGNNSPLHF. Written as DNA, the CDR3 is TGTGCCAGCAGCCTCGGGACCGCGGGGAATAATTCACCCCTCCACTTT. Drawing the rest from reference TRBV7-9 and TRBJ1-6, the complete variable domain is DTGVSQNPRHKITKRGQNVTFRCDPISEHNRLYWYRQTLGQGPEFLTYFQNEAQLEKSRLLSDRFSAERPKGSFSTLEIQRTEQGDSAMYLCASSLGTAGNNSPLHFGNGTRLTVT.

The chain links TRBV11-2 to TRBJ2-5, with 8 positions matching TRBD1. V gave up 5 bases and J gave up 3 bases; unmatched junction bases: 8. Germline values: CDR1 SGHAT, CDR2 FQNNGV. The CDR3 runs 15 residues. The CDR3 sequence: CASSPGQGGKETQYF. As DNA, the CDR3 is TGTGCCAGCAGCCCCGGACAGGGAGGCAAAGAGACCCAGTACTTC. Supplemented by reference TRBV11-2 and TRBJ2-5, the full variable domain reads EAGVAQSPRYKIIEKRQSVAFWCNPISGHATLYWYQQILGQGPKLLIQFQNNGVVDDSQLPKDRFSAERLKGVDSTLKIQPAKLEDSAVYLCASSPGQGGKETQYFGPGTRLLVL.

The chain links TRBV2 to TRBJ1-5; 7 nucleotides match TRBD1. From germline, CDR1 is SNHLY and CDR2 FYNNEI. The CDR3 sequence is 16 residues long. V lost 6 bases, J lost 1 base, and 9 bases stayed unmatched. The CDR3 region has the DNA TGTGCCAGCAGGATCAGGGGGGCCGGGAGCAATCAGCCCCAGCATTTT. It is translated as CASRIRGAGSNQPQHF.

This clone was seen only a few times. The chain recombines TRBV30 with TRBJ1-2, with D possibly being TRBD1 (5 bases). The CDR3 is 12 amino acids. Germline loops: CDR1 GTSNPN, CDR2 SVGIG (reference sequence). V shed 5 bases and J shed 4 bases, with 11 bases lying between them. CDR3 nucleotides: TGTGCCTGGTCTTTCAGGGTCTATGGCTACACCTTC. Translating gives CAWSFRVYGYTF.

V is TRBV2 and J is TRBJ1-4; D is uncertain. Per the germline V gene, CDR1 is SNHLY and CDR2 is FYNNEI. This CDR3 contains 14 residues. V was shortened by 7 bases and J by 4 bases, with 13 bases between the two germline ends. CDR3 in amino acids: CASTSTSLNEKLFF. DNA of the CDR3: TGTGCCAGCACCTCGACAAGCCTTAATGAAAAACTGTTTTTT.

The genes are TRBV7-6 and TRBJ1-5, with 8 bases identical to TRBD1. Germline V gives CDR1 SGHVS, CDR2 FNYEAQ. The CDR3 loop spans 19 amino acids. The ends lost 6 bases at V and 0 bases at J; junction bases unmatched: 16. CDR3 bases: TGTGCCAGCAGGATGGGACAGGCGGCCGGGGGAGCTAGCAATCAGCCCCAGCATTTT. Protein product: CASRMGQAAGGASNQPQHF.